The 28 T cell receptor beta chains in this list originate from one sample, sequenced in a study of T cell responses to AZD1222 COVID-19 vaccine. The data were produced by immunoSEQ multiplex PCR, yet TCRdb's version contains in-frame clones alone and is incomplete. This table holds 80,000 to 95,000 clones, 90% found once. This specimen consisted of peripheral blood, obtained 28 days after the second AZD1222 dose. These receptors were taken from an adult who received the AZD1222 COVID-19 vaccine.

The rearrangement links TRBV2 to TRBJ1-5, with no clear D. The germline V gene encodes CDR1 SNHLY and CDR2 FYNNEI. V was cut by 4 bases and J by 8 bases, with 9 bases left in between. The CDR3 spans 12 residues. The CDR3 protein is CASSGLREPQHF. CDR3 bases: TGTGCCAGCAGTGGTCTTAGGGAGCCCCAGCATTTT.

This sequence joins TRBV12-3 or TRBV12-4 and TRBJ2-1; 8 bases map to TRBD2. CDR3 size: 12 residues. With 7 bases clipped from V and 9 bases from J, the junction kept 5 bases outside the gene matches. CDR3 protein: CASNREGSEQFF. The CDR3 region has the DNA TGTGCCAGCAATCGGGAGGGAAGTGAGCAGTTCTTC.

CDR3 sequence (DNA): TGTGCCAGTAGTATAGCGGAGTATAATTCACCCCTCCACTTT. Residues: CASSIAEYNSPLHF. The chain carries TRBV19 and TRBJ1-6, with D unclear. Germline assignment: CDR1 LNHDA and CDR2 SQIVND (reference sequence). Trimming took 1 base from V and 4 from J, leaving 5 bases between them. The CDR3 covers 14 residues.

The V call is TRBV13, the J call TRBJ1-2, with D maybe TRBD1 (6 bases). The V gene's germline CDR1 is PRHDT and CDR2 FYEKMQ (reference sequence). Deletions cut 5 bases from V and 10 bases from J, with 20 bases between. The CDR3 length is 14 residues. The DNA for the CDR3 is TGTGCCAGCAGCCCAGAGGGGGGCACGCTTATCTACACCTTC. This codes for CASSPEGGTLIYTF.

The CDR3 loop reads CASHPGQGVGEQYF. The CDR3 coding sequence is TGTGCCAGCCACCCGGGACAGGGAGTAGGGGAGCAGTACTTC. V gene TRBV18 combines with J gene TRBJ2-7, with 9 bases matching TRBD1. J lost 7 bases, V lost 8 bases, and 12 bases had no gene match. The CDR3 has 14 residues. Per the germline V gene, CDR1 is KGHSH and CDR2 is LQKENI.

The rearrangement links TRBV9 to TRBJ2-2, with unresolved D. Germline V lookup: CDR1 SGDLS, CDR2 YYNGEE. The V end lost 1 base, the J end lost 1 base, and 5 bases lay between the germline ends. There are 14 residues in the CDR3. CDR3 residues: CASSVFGNTGELFF. The CDR3 DNA sequence: TGTGCCAGCAGCGTATTTGGGAACACCGGGGAGCTGTTTTTT. The full variable domain, rest sourced from reference TRBV9 and TRBJ2-2, is DSGVTQTPKHLITATGQRVTLRCSPRSGDLSVYWYQQSLDQGLQFLIQYYNGEERAKGNILERFSAQQFPDLHSELNLSSLELGDSALYFCASSVFGNTGELFFGEGSRLTVL.

V usage is TRBV19 and J usage is TRBJ1-5; 8 nucleotides align to TRBD1. V was clipped by 7 bases and J by 6 bases; unmatched bases: 8. The germline CDR1 and CDR2 sequences are LNHDA and SQIVND (reference sequence). The CDR3 consists of 14 residues. Written as DNA, the CDR3 is TGTGCCAGTAAGGTAGGACAGGGCGGTCAGCCCCAGCATTTT. Protein: CASKVGQGGQPQHF.

The V gene is TRBV7-8, the J gene TRBJ1-3, with D uncertain. Germline loops: CDR1 SGHVS, CDR2 FQNEAQ. The CDR3 sequence is 15 residues long. V lost 1 base to trimming and J lost 0 bases, with 7 bases between them. The CDR3 loop reads CASSLVGNSGNTIYF. The CDR3 nucleotides read TGTGCCAGCAGCTTAGTCGGAAACTCTGGAAACACCATATATTTT. Based on the CDR3 plus reference TRBV7-8 and TRBJ1-3, the full variable domain is GAGVSQSPRYKVAKRGQDVALRCDPISGHVSLFWYQQALGQGPEFLTYFQNEAQLDKSGLPSDRFFAERPEGSVSTLKIQRTQQEDSAVYLCASSLVGNSGNTIYFGEGSWLTVV.

The rearrangement links TRBV5-1 to TRBJ1-1; D gene uncertain. Germline-derived CDR1 and CDR2 are SGHRS and YFSETQ. The ends were cut back, 9 bases at V and 2 bases at J, with 14 bases in the middle. CDR3 length: 13 amino acids. CDR3 sequence: CATKRAPNTEAFF. The CDR3 DNA follows: TGCGCCACCAAGCGGGCACCAAACACTGAAGCTTTCTTT. Together with reference TRBV5-1 and TRBJ1-1, the CDR3 gives the full variable domain: KAGVTQTPRYLIKTRGQQVTLSCSPISGHRSVSWYQQTPGQGLQFLFEYFSETQRNKGNFPGRFSGRQFSNSRSEMNVSTLELGDSALYLCATKRAPNTEAFFGQGTRLTVV.

On this clone: An end of the junction differs from the germline gene, which may be a read error. The rearrangement links TRBV7-7 to TRBJ2-3; a possible D gene is TRBD1 (5 bases). Germline values: CDR1 SSHAT, CDR2 FNYEAQ (reference sequence). The CDR3 has 15 amino acids. The CDR3 region has the DNA TGTGCTAGCAGCTTAGTAGGGGCCCCCACAGATACGCAGTATTTT. Its translation: CASSLVGAPTDTQYF.

V usage is TRBV6-5 and J usage is TRBJ1-2; D unresolved. This CDR3 spans 14 amino acids. V lost 6 bases and J lost 4, with 15 bases in between. The V gene's germline CDR1 is MNHEY and CDR2 SVGAGI. The chain's CDR3 is CASRPRDSVYGYTF. The CDR3 nucleotides read TGTGCCAGCAGGCCCCGGGATTCAGTCTATGGCTACACCTTC.

The DNA for the CDR3 is TGTGCCAGTTCCTGGACAGACGGCGGCTATGGCTACACCTTC. Translation gives CASSWTDGGYGYTF. The rearrangement uses TRBV27 and TRBJ1-2; weak D call: TRBD1 (6 bases). Germline V gene sequence: CDR1 MNHEY, CDR2 SMNVEV (reference sequence). The CDR3 covers 14 residues. The V gene lost 9 bases and the J gene lost 4 bases, with 18 bases spanning the gap.

V usage is TRBV28 and J usage is TRBJ2-3; D remains unclear. This CDR3 has 15 residues. The V gene lost 6 bases and the J gene lost 0 bases, with 13 bases spanning the gap. CDR1 is MDHEN, CDR2 SYDVKM, per germline. The CDR3 bases are TGTGCCAGCAGCTTCAGTGACCCTAGCACAGATACGCAGTATTTT. This encodes CASSFSDPSTDTQYF. The whole variable domain, remainder taken from reference TRBV28 and TRBJ2-3, is DVKVTQSSRYLVKRTGEKVFLECVQDMDHENMFWYRQDPGLGLRLIYFSYDVKMKEKGDIPEGYSVSREKKERFSLILESASTNQTSMYLCASSFSDPSTDTQYFGPGTRLTVL.

The chain uses TRBV9 and TRBJ2-7; D unclear. Germline CDR1 is SGDLS and CDR2 is YYNGEE. The germline V and J ends were trimmed by 2 bases and 5 bases, with 14 bases remaining between them. This CDR3 has 14 amino acids. CDR3 residues: CASSVSGADDEQYF. The CDR3 nucleotides are TGTGCCAGCAGCGTCAGTGGCGCGGACGACGAGCAGTACTTC.

This clone was detected a few times. The chain couples TRBV7-9 to TRBJ2-6, with 7 bases fitting TRBD2. With 3 bases clipped from V and 3 bases from J, the junction kept 5 bases outside the gene matches. The CDR3 spans 16 residues. Germline CDR1 reads SEHNR; CDR2 reads FQNEAQ (reference sequence). The DNA for the CDR3 is TGTGCCAGCAGCTTCGCCAGCGGGGTTGGGGCCAACGTCCTGACTTTC. It yields the protein CASSFASGVGANVLTF.

This chain links TRBV12-5 with TRBJ1-2; D not resolved. Germline lookup yields CDR1 LGHNT and CDR2 FRNRAP. CDR3 length equals 13 residues. The V end lost 9 bases, the J end lost 1 base, and 12 bases lay between the germline ends. The CDR3 bases are TGTGCTAGCTCAAGGGCCGGTAACTATGGCTACACCTTC. It encodes CASSRAGNYGYTF.

The chain joins TRBV7-9 to TRBJ2-7; perhaps TRBD1 as D (5 bases). V was shortened by 6 bases and J by 5 bases, with 8 bases between the two germline ends. This CDR3 has 11 residues. Germline loops: CDR1 SEHNR, CDR2 FQNEAQ (reference sequence). The CDR3 DNA is TGTGCCAGCAGTGTGGGGCACGAGCAGTACTTC. It is translated as CASSVGHEQYF.

This clone was found a few times. The chain recombines TRBV5-1 with TRBJ1-6, with 8 bases identical to TRBD1. The V gene end was trimmed by 0 bases and the J gene end by 7 bases; junction bases not matched to a gene: 6. CDR3 length equals 16 residues. CDR1 SGHRS and CDR2 YFSETQ come from the germline V gene. CDR3 in amino acids: CASSLGLDRANSPLHF. CDR3 DNA: TGCGCCAGCAGCTTGGGCCTGGACAGGGCGAATTCACCCCTCCACTTT.

This chain joins TRBV11-2 and TRBJ1-1; TRBD1 might be the D (6 bases). This CDR3 region has 15 residues. The V end was cut by 3 bases, the J end by 5 bases, with 16 bases between. Germline V gene sequence: CDR1 SGHAT, CDR2 FQNNGV. The CDR3 protein is CASSFGPQGYTEAFF. CDR3 nucleotides: TGTGCCAGCAGCTTCGGACCCCAGGGGTATACTGAAGCTTTCTTT.

The chain recombines TRBV7-6 with TRBJ1-1; TRBD1 agrees at 8 bases. After removal of 5 bases from V and 3 bases from J, the junction contained 8 bases not matched to a gene. This CDR3 comprises 15 residues. In germline, CDR1 is SGHVS, CDR2 FNYEAQ. The CDR3 sequence is CASSPRTGWHTEAFF. CDR3 DNA sequence: TGTGCCAGCAGCCCTCGGACAGGGTGGCACACTGAAGCTTTCTTT.

V is TRBV7-9 and J is TRBJ1-2; D might be TRBD1 (6 bases). CDR3 length equals 13 residues. Trimming shortened V by 2 bases and J by 6 bases, and 10 bases separated the two germline ends. Germline V gene sequence: CDR1 SEHNR, CDR2 FQNEAQ (reference sequence). CDR3: CASSLRAGDGYTF. As DNA, the CDR3 is TGTGCCAGCAGCTTAAGGGCAGGGGATGGCTACACCTTC.

The V and J genes are TRBV5-5 and TRBJ1-1, with D unclear. Between the trimmed V and J ends, which lost 2 bases and 4 bases, there was a span of 12 bases. This CDR3 is 14 amino acids long. Germline V gene lookup returns CDR1 SGHKS and CDR2 YYEKEE (reference sequence). CDR3 sequence (DNA): TGTGCCAGCAGCTTCCCTGGCCCCCCCACTGAAGCTTTCTTT. As protein: CASSFPGPPTEAFF.

The CDR3 is CASSVADSPIYYGYTF. The CDR3 nucleotides are TGTGCCAGCAGCGTAGCGGACAGCCCCATCTACTATGGCTACACCTTC. This chain uses TRBV9 with TRBJ1-2, with D possibly TRBD1 on 6 matching bases. The V end lost 0 bases, the J end lost 3 bases, and 15 bases lay between the germline ends. CDR1 is SGDLS and CDR2 is YYNGEE in the germline V gene. This CDR3 spans 16 amino acids.

CDR3: CASSLQGTVSEKLFF. The CDR3 DNA reads TGTGCCAGTAGTTTACAGGGCACTGTGAGCGAAAAACTGTTTTTT. The chain combines TRBV19 with TRBJ1-4; D is perhaps TRBD1 (6 bases). The CDR3 loop spans 15 amino acids. Germline CDR1 LNHDA, CDR2 SQIVND (reference sequence). The V end lost 5 bases, the J end lost 8 bases, and 18 bases lay between the germline ends.

This sequence joins TRBV14 and TRBJ2-7, with TRBD2 matching over 12 bases. Germline V gives CDR1 SGHDN, CDR2 FVKESK. This CDR3 spans 14 amino acids. With V trimmed by 4 bases and J by 7 bases, 5 bases remained unmatched. DNA of the CDR3: TGTGCCAGCAGCCCTACTAGCGGGGGGCTTGAGCAGTACTTC. This sequence encodes CASSPTSGGLEQYF.

For the CDR3, the DNA is TGTGCCAGTGAATGGCGGGGGGACTATAATTCACCCCTCCACTTT. Translation gives CASEWRGDYNSPLHF. The chain links TRBV28 to TRBJ1-6, with D possibly matching TRBD1 (5 bases). Trimming stripped 9 bases from V and 3 bases from J, with 15 bases between. CDR3 length: 15 residues. Germline CDR1 MDHEN, CDR2 SYDVKM.

The chain is built from TRBV12-3 or TRBV12-4 and TRBJ1-5, with D uncertain. The CDR3 length is 11 residues. The V end lost 2 bases, the J end lost 7 bases, and 3 bases lay between the germline ends. The CDR3 sequence is CASSLNQPQHF. The CDR3 DNA is TGTGCCAGCAGTTTAAACCAGCCCCAGCATTTT.

This rearrangement joins TRBV6-6 to TRBJ2-7; D is ambiguous. The CDR3 is made up of 14 amino acids. V was shortened by 7 bases and J by 4 bases, with 17 bases between the two germline ends. Germline-derived CDR1 and CDR2 are MNHNY and SVGAGI (reference sequence). Here the CDR3 reads CASTITPDVYEQYF. The CDR3 DNA sequence: TGTGCCAGCACCATAACACCTGATGTTTACGAGCAGTACTTC.